This TCR beta chain was captured in a study of CD8 T cells in ankylosing spondylitis. Whole-study findings and limits: Some motif variants were previously reported in reactive arthritis synovial fluid and blood. Reportedly, matched ankylosing spondylitis synovial fluid was significantly enriched for disease-linked clones.

TCRdb recomputed calls from the 5' RACE reads with MiXCR, one row per CDR3 protein. The top ten hold less than 45% of the sample, which has some 30,000 distinct CDR3 sequences, 14% seen once. This clonotype was seen only a few times. The antigen remains undetermined. Germline values: CDR1 SGHRS, CDR2 YFSETQ. This CDR3 contains 15 residues. The ends were cut back, 4 bases at V and 0 bases at J, with 10 bases in the middle. The V and J genes are TRBV5-1 and TRBJ2-2, with unresolved D. The sequencing sample was made of blood. This sequence originates from a male donor with ankylosing spondylitis or in good health (not recorded which). The CDR3 nucleotides are TGCGCCAGCAGCAATCCTCGGACGAACACCGGGGAGCTGTTTTTT. It is translated as CASSNPRTNTGELFF.